This T cell receptor beta chain was sequenced for a study of human T cells and chemical hapten exposure. In the study overall: An area of 2 cm by 2 cm on upper inner arm skin received 2% DPC for sensitization. Per-sample TCR yield variability stemmed mainly from small pooled library volume differences.

This clonotype was counted ten times or more. TCRdb used MiXCR to reprocess the RACE reads, holding one entry per CDR3 protein. Of over 70,000 distinct CDR3 sequences listed, roughly a tenth are singletons. Stated time point: patch test 3, about 24 weeks after DPC sensitization. The treatment here: therapeutic diphenylcyclopropenone sensitization with weekly scalp DPC. In every case, blood was obtained before the patch test was applied. This CDR3 comprises 15 residues. Trimming removed 4 bases at V and 3 bases at J, with 16 bases between. Germline V lookup: CDR1 SEHNR, CDR2 FQNEAQ (reference sequence).

This TCR was sampled from a woman aged 30 to 39 with alopecia areata. Some clones in this sample may be carry-over from other donors' samples. This sample comprised whole blood, obtained in connection with sensitization to the hapten diphenylcyclopropenone (DPC). The chain is built from TRBV7-9 and TRBJ2-7, with D perhaps assigned TRBD1 or TRBD2 (5 bases each). DNA for the CDR3: TGTGCCAGCAGCTCCAGGGTCATTGGGAGCTACGAGCAGTACTTC. This translates into CASSSRVIGSYEQYF.